The present T cell receptor beta chain was sequenced within a study of blood T cell repertoires in COVID-19. Across the study: The United States, Italy and Spain were the sources of the acute and convalescent COVID-19 samples. The cDNA or gDNA used as material had been derived from T cells, B-cell-depleted T cells, or PBMCs.

How the authors handled the data: Amplified reference gene primers provided the basis for estimating nucleated cell counts. The assay was immunoSEQ multiplex PCR, and TCRdb's table has in-frame clones only and misses some. V, J and clone size reflect that table, while D and trimming were determined from the DNA. There are about 140,000 clones in the sample; 85% to 90% occur only once, and over 5% lies in the top ten. CDR3 length: 14 amino acids. Germline CDR1 reads GTSNPN; CDR2 reads SVGIG (reference sequence). V lost 1 base, J lost 1 base, and 1 base stayed unmatched. The rearrangement joins TRBV30 to TRBJ2-4; 7 bases are shared with TRBD1. The receptor's source is a human donor in a cohort sampled during active COVID-19. The source material was peripheral blood. The CDR3 region is CAWSEGAAKNIQYF. The CDR3 bases are TGTGCCTGGAGTGAGGGGGCGGCCAAAAACATTCAGTACTTC. The entire variable domain, with the rest obtained from reference TRBV30 and TRBJ2-4, is as follows: SQTIHQWPATLVQPVGSPLSLECTVEGTSNPNLYWYRQAAGRGLQLLFYSVGIGQISSEVPQNLSASRPQDRQFILSSKKLLLSDSGFYLCAWSEGAAKNIQYFGAGTRLSVL.